A single sample gave rise to the 2 T cell receptor beta chains below, sequenced in a study of T cell responses to AZD1222 COVID-19 vaccine. Assay used: immunoSEQ multiplex PCR; TCRdb lists only in-frame clones, some missing. The sample carries over 150,000 clones, 85% to 90% recorded once. The input for sequencing was peripheral blood, taken 28 days after the second AZD1222 dose. All receptors come from an adult who received the AZD1222 COVID-19 vaccine.

This clone showed up just once. This rearrangement joins TRBV28 to TRBJ1-5; TRBD1 matches 9 bases. This CDR3 is built from 15 residues. Germline V lookup: CDR1 MDHEN, CDR2 SYDVKM. V was clipped by 5 bases and J by 6 bases; unmatched bases: 8. The CDR3 reads CASSPLTGGRQPQHF. The CDR3 region has the DNA TGTGCCAGCAGTCCATTGACAGGGGGACGTCAGCCCCAGCATTTT.

The chain links TRBV7-3 to TRBJ1-1; D remains ambiguous. CDR3 size: 13 residues. Looked up from germline, CDR1 is SGHTA and CDR2 is FQGTGA. Trimming shortened V by 1 base and J by 6 bases, and 9 bases separated the two germline ends. In nucleotides, the CDR3 is TGTGCCAGCAGCTTAAGACCTTCCGCTGAAGCTTTCTTT. Encoded protein: CASSLRPSAEAFF.